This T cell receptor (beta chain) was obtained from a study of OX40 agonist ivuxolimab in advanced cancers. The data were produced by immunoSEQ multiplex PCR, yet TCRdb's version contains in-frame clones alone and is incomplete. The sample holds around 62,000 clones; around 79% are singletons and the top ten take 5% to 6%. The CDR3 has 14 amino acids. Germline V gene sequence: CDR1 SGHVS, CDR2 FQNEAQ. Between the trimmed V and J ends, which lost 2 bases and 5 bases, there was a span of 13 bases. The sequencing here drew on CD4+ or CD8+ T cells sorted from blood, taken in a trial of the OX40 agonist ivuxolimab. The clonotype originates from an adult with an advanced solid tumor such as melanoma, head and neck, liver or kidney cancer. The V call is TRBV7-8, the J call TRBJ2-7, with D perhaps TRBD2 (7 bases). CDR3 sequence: CASSLRGAGDEQYF. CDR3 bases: TGTGCCAGCAGCTTACGGGGGGCGGGAGACGAGCAGTACTTC.